This record looks at one T cell receptor beta chain sequence and its context. This clone's antigen is unknown. Base-call qualities are not available, and no considerably larger clone is one nucleotide away. Separate from the approximately 690-subject first cohort, the validation cohort of 95 to 150 subjects was the group to which the donors belonged. This sample was included in a study of cytomegalovirus exposure and HLA in healthy donors (dated 2017 in TCRdb). Regarding the complete study: The 650 to 800 repertoires of the first cohort and the roughly 110 validation repertoires were produced on the same platform, according to a later analysis. The study aimed to test whether cataloging public T cell receptors could reveal signatures of past pathogen exposure. A separate validation cohort of about 110 different subjects was used in addition to the approximately 700-subject first cohort. To predict cytomegalovirus infection status, the study combined high-throughput TCR immunosequencing, statistical association of individual TCRs with disease status, and machine learning. Here is what the overall study found, with its caveats: Most TCR sequences were seen in very few donors, while some public TCRs were found in many individuals. A later analysis lacked HLA typing for the validation cohort, so it scored co-occurrence in that cohort across all 110 or so repertoires. The study gave a list of about 150 TCR beta chains associated with cytomegalovirus. A later analysis found that TCRs clustered in the first cohort also tended to co-occur in the 120 validation repertoires, with 94% of cluster scores above 0. The classifier was reported to diagnose cytomegalovirus status with high specificity and sensitivity in both the original and validation cohorts. It was suggested by the authors that the approach could potentially be generalized to other disease states and immunological phenotypes. In vitro tests confirmed that a few of the cytomegalovirus-associated TCR beta chains recognize cytomegalovirus antigens.

V is trimmed back by 4 bases and J by 0 bases, and the junction contains 7 bases that no gene match accounts for. CDR1 SQVTM and CDR2 ANQGSEA are derived from the germline V gene. The cysteine opens and the phenylalanine closes a CDR3 of 17 amino acids. The read is trimmed to its CDR3 DNA, 51 bases read in frame from base 1. The protocol used for the library was the immunoSEQ multiplex PCR assay. The study's own analysis went as follows. A statistical classification framework was built to diagnose cytomegalovirus status from the catalog of TCR beta chain sequences. This is the immuneACCESS table as TCRdb keeps it, with only in-frame sequences that have V and J called. A part of the clones is gone; compared with another copy, unresolved V genes explain less than half, and the rest is unexplained. V and J calls and clone size are copied from that table; D and trimming were computed from the DNA. The sample table lists 180,000 or so clones, approximately 86% of them with a count of one. The ten largest clonotypes hold 6.5% to 7.5% of the sample.

The V gene is TRBV29-1 and the J gene is TRBJ2-1; 12 bases in between match TRBD2. What was sequenced was PBMCs. This sequence originates from a man aged 25-45 years in good health and CMV-seropositive. The encoded CDR3 is CSVVGPSGGGSYNEQFF. The DNA sequence is given as TGCAGCGTTGTAGGCCCTAGCGGGGGGGGCTCCTACAATGAGCAGTTCTTC.